This T cell receptor (beta chain) is from a study of shared clonotypes between healthy human individuals. The CDR3 spans 14 residues. CDR1 is SQVTM and CDR2 is ANQGSEA in the germline V gene. With 6 bases removed from V and 1 base from J, the gap between germline ends came to 14 bases. Participating donors were healthy, HIV-negative adults free of recent acute infections or vaccinations. Tens of millions of PBMCs went into genomic DNA for unsorted samples. This was a deep-level run. Approximately 27,000 T cell genomes, or 250 to 300 ng DNA, went into replicate PCRs of unsorted PBMC. Using immunoSEQ multiplex PCR, the repertoire was profiled, and TCRdb retains in-frame clones only, with some absent. Seen here are about 490,000 clones, around 80% observed once, and the top ten hold approximately 12%.

The origin of this receptor is a woman aged 40 to 50 in good health. Some clones in this sample may be carry-over from other donors' samples. The V gene is TRBV29-1, the J gene TRBJ2-3, with D perhaps TRBD1 (5 bases). The specimen sequenced was PBMCs. CDR3 in DNA: TGCAGCGTACGACCAGGGTATGGCACAGATACGCAGTATTTT. It translates to CSVRPGYGTDTQYF.